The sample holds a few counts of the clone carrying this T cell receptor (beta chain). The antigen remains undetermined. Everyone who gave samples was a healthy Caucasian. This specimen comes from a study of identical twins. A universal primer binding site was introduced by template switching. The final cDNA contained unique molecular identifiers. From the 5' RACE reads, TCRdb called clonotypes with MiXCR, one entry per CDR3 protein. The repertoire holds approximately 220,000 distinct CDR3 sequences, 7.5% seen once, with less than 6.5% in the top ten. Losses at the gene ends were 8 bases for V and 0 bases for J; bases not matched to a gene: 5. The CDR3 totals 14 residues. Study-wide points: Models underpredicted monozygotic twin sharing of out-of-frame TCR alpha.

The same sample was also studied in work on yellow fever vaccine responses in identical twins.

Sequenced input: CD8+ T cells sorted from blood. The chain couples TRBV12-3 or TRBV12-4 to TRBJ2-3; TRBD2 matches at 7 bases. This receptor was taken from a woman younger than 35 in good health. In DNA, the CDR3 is TGTGCCAGCCCCCCGGGACTAAGCACAGATACGCAGTATTTT. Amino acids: CASPPGLSTDTQYF.